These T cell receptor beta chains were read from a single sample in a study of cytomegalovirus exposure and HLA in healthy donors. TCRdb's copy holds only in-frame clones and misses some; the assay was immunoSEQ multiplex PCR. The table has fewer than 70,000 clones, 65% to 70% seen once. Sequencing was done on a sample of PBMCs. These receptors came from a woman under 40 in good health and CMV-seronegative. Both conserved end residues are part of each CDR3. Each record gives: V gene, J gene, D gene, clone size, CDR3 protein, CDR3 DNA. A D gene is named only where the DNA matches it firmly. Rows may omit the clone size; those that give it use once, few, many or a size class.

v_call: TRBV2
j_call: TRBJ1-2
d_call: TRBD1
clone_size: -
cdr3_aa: CASSARTGDGYGYTF
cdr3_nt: TGTGCCAGCAGCGCCAGGACAGGGGATGGATATGGCTACACCTTC

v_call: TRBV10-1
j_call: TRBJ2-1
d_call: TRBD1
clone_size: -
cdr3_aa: CASLGQGTYNEQFF
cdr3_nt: TGCGCCAGCCTAGGACAGGGAACCTACAATGAGCAGTTCTTC

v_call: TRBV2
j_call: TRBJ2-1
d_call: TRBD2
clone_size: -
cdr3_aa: CASSDISGGTLNEQFF
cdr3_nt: TGTGCCAGCAGTGATATCAGCGGGGGGACCCTCAATGAGCAGTTCTTC

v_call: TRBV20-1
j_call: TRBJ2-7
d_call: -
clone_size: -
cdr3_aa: CSARASYEQYF
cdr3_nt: TGCAGTGCTAGAGCTTCCTACGAGCAGTACTTC

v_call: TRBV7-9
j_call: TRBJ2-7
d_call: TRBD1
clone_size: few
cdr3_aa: CASSQPPGQGAEREQYF
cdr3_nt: TGTGCCAGCAGTCAACCCCCGGGACAGGGGGCGGAACGCGAGCAGTACTTC

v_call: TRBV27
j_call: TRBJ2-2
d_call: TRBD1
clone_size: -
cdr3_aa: CASSFDRVGGELFF
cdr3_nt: TGTGCCAGCAGTTTCGACAGGGTAGGCGGGGAGCTGTTTTTT

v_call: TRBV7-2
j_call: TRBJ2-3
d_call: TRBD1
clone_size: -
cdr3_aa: CASSPRDREWDTQYF
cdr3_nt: TGTGCCAGCAGCCCCCGGGACAGGGAGTGGGATACGCAGTATTTT

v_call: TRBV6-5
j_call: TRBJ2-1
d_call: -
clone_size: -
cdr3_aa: CASTSPGVSYNEQFF
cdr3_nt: TGTGCCAGCACCTCCCCAGGGGTCTCCTACAATGAGCAGTTCTTC

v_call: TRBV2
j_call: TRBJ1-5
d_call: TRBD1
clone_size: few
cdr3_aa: CASSGQVKSQPQHF
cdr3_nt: TGTGCCAGTTCGGGACAGGTTAAGTCTCAGCCCCAGCATTTT

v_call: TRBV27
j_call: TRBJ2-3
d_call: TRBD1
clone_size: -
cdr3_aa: CASIKQGLSTDTQYF
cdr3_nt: TGTGCCAGCATCAAACAGGGGCTCAGCACAGATACGCAGTATTTT

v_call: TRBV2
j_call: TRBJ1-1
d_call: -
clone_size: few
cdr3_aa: CAISEARLLGVPEAFF
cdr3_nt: TGTGCCATCAGTGAAGCACGACTCTTAGGCGTCCCTGAAGCTTTCTTT

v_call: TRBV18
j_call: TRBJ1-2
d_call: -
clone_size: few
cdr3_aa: CASSPAGDRYGYTF
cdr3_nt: TGTGCCAGCTCACCGGCAGGGGATAGGTATGGCTACACCTTC

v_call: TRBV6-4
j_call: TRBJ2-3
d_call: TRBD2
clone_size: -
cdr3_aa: CASSYTSGGGADTQYF
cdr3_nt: TGTGCCAGCAGTTACACTAGCGGGGGTGGAGCAGATACGCAGTATTTT

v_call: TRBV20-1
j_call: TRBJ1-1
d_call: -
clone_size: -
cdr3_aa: CSATRNTEAFF
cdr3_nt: TGCAGTGCTACCAGGAACACTGAAGCTTTCTTT

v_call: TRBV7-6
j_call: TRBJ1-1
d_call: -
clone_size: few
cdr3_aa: CASRLRDNTEAFF
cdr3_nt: TGTGCCAGCAGACTCAGGGATAACACTGAAGCTTTCTTT

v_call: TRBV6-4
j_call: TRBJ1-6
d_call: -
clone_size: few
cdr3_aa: CASGGGENSPLHF
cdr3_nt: TGTGCCAGCGGCGGCGGTGAAAATTCACCCCTCCACTTT

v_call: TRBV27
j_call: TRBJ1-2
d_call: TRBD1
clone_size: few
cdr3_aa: CASSPTDRRYGYTF
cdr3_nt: TGTGCCAGCAGCCCTACGGACAGGCGCTATGGCTACACCTTC

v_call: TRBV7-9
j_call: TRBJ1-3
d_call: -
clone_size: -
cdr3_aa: CASSLAAGINTIYF
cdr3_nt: TGTGCCAGCAGCTTAGCGGCAGGGATAAACACCATATATTTT

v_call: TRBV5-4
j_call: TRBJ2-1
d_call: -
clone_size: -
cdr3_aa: CASSLGGQRSYNEQFF
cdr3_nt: TGTGCCAGCAGCTTGGGTGGACAGCGATCCTACAATGAGCAGTTCTTC

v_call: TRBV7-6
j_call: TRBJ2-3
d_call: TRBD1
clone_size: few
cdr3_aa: CASSLDPGTGPTDTQYF
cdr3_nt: TGTGCCAGCAGCTTAGATCCGGGGACAGGGCCCACAGATACGCAGTATTTT

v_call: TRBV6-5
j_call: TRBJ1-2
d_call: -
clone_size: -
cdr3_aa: CASSYSGRSNYGYTF
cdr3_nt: TGTGCCAGCAGTTACTCGGGGAGATCTAACTATGGCTACACCTTC

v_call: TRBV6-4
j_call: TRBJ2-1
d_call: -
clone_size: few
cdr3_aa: CASSDSAGAPYNEQFF
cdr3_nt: TGTGCCAGCAGTGACTCTGCGGGGGCTCCCTACAATGAGCAGTTCTTC

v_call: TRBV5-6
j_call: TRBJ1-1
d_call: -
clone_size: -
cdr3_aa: CASRRYQVNGEAFF
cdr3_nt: TGTGCCAGCAGACGGTACCAGGTGAATGGTGAAGCTTTCTTT

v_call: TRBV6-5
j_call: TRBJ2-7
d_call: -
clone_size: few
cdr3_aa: CASRGSYYEQYF
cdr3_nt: TGTGCCAGCAGGGGGAGCTACTACGAGCAGTACTTC

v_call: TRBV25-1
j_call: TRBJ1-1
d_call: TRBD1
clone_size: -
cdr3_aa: CASRKDRGNTEAFF
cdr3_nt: TGTGCCAGCAGAAAGGACAGGGGGAACACTGAAGCTTTCTTT